Relative to its sample, the clone carrying this T cell receptor beta chain is medium-sized. Its target is not known. The CDR3 spans 13 residues. From germline, CDR1 is MNHEY and CDR2 SMNVEV (reference sequence). Between the trimmed V and J ends, which lost 3 bases and 4 bases, there was a span of 7 bases. The data belong to a study of T cell clonotyping in hematopoietic cell transplantation. TCRdb's copy holds only in-frame clones and misses some; the assay was immunoSEQ multiplex PCR. The table records approximately 9,000 clones, about 79% of them present only once. Study-level points and caveats: At the given depth, recipient repertoires were over 95% de novo clonotypes. After transplant, recipient diversity fell while pathologically expanded clonotypes grew through day 180. No sorting was done, leaving CD4 and CD8 contributions mixed.

The chain has TRBV27 and TRBJ1-5, with unresolved D. The sample consisted of peripheral blood mononuclear cells, taken 180 days after allogeneic stem cell transplant. The TCR sequence derives from a female patient aged 50-65 years who had an allogeneic stem cell transplant from a related donor, so the T cells may come from the graft donor. Some clones in this sample may be carry-over from other donors' samples. CDR3 sequence reads: CASSLSYNQPQHF. The DNA of the CDR3 is TGTGCCAGCAGTTTGTCGTATAATCAGCCCCAGCATTTT.